This entry features one TCR beta chain sequence. Its specificity is not known. CDR1 WNHNN and CDR2 SYGVQD come from the germline V gene (reference sequence). The V end lost 2 bases, the J end lost 3 bases, and 17 bases lay between the germline ends. This CDR3 region has 16 residues. The data originate from a study of CD8 T cells in ankylosing spondylitis. Study-level points and caveats: Relatively scarce in peripheral blood, disease-linked clones were CD8+.

Preparation of TCR beta libraries was done by quantitative 5'-RACE with molecular barcodes. TCRdb re-derived calls from the 5' RACE reads in MiXCR, one entry per CDR3 protein. Here the sample spans around 150,000 distinct CDR3 sequences, around 10% being singletons. The rearrangement uses TRBV10-1 and TRBJ2-7, with D perhaps matching TRBD1 or TRBD2 (6 bases each). Specimen: blood, either unsorted or a sorted T cell fraction (not recorded which). The TCR comes from a male donor with ankylosing spondylitis or in good health (not recorded which). CDR3 in amino acids: CASSEGYEGGDYEQYF. The CDR3 DNA follows: TGCGCCAGCAGTGAGGGGTATGAGGGGGGCGACTACGAGCAGTACTTC.